This T cell receptor beta chain is from a study of blood T cell repertoires in COVID-19. About the research overall: The samples span acute and convalescent COVID-19 from the United States, Italy and Spain.

The CDR3 totals 15 residues. Germline-derived CDR1 and CDR2 are SGDLS and YYNGEE. Trimming left V 0 bases short and J 4 bases short, with 11 bases between. Authors' methods: Estimated nucleated cell counts came from reference gene primer amplification. Produced via immunoSEQ multiplex PCR; TCRdb's table is partial and in-frame only. V and J calls and clone size are as listed in that table; D and trimming were resolved from the DNA. Of some 90,000 clones in the sample, approximately 82% were seen once. The rearrangement links TRBV9 to TRBJ2-1, with TRBD2 as a possible D gene (6 bases). This TCR derives from a human donor in a cohort sampled during active COVID-19. Specimen: peripheral blood. The CDR3 loop is CASSVVAGPYNEQFF. For the CDR3, the DNA is TGTGCCAGCAGCGTAGTTGCGGGGCCTTACAATGAGCAGTTCTTC.